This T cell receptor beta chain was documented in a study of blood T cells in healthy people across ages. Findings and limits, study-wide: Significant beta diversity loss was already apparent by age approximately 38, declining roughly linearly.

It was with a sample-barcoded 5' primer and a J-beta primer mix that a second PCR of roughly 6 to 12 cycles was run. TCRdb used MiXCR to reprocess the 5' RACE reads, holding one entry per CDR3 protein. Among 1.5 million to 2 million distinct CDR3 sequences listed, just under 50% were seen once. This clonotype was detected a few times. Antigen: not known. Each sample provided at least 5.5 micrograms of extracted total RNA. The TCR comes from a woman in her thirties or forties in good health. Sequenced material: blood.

The CDR3 region is CASSKGLAEQYF. The CDR3 DNA sequence: TGTGCCAGCAGTAAAGGACTAGCGGAGCAGTACTTC. The V gene is TRBV6-2 or TRBV6-3, the J gene TRBJ2-7; 9 positions agree with TRBD2. The ends lost 5 bases at V and 7 bases at J; junction bases unmatched: 3. Germline CDR1 MNHEY, CDR2 SVGEGT. This CDR3 has 12 amino acids.